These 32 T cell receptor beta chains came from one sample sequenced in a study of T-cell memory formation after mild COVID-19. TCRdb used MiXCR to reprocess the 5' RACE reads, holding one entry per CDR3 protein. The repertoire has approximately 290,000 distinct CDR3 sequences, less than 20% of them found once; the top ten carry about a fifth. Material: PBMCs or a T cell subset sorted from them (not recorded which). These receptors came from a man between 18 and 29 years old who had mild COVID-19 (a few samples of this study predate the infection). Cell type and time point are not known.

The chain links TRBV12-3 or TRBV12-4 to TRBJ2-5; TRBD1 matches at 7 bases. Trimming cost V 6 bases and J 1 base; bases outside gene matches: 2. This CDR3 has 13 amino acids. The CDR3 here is CASRHRGQETQYF. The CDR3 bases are TGTGCCAGCAGACACAGGGGCCAAGAGACCCAGTACTTC.

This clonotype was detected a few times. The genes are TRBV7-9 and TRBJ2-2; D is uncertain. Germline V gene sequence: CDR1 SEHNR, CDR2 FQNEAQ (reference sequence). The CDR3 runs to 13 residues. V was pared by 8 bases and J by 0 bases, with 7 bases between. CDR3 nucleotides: TGTGCCAGCCAACTCCCGAACACCGGGGAGCTGTTTTTT. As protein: CASQLPNTGELFF.

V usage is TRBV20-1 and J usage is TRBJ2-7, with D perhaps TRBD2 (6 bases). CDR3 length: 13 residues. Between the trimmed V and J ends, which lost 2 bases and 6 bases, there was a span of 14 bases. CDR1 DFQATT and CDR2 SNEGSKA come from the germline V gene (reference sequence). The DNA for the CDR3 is TGCAGTGCTAGAACTACCGGGACTCTCGAGCAGTACGTC. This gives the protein CSARTTGTLEQYV.

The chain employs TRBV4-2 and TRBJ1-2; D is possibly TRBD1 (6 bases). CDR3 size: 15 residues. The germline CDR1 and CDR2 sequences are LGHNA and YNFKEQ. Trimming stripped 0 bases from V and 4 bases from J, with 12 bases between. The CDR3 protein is CASSQEIDRTYGYTF. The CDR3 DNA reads TGTGCCAGCAGCCAAGAGATAGACAGGACCTATGGCTACACCTTC.

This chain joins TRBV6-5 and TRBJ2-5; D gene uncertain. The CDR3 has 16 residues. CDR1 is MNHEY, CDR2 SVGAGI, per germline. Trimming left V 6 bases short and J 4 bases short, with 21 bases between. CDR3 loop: CASRSIYQARLETQYF. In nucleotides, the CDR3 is TGTGCCAGCAGGTCAATTTACCAGGCGAGGCTAGAGACCCAGTACTTC.

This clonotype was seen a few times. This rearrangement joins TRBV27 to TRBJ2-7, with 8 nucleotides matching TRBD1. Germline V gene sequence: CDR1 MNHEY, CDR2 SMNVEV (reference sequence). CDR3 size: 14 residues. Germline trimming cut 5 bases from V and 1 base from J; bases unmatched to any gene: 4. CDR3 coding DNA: TGTGCCAGCAGTCGACAGGGGCGATCCTACGAGCAGTACGTC. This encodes CASSRQGRSYEQYV.

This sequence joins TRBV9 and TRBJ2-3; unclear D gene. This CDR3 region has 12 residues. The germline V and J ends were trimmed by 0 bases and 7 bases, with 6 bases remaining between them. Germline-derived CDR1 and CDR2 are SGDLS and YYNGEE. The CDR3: CASSVGDNTQYF. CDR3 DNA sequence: TGTGCCAGCAGCGTAGGGGATAATACGCAGTATTTT.

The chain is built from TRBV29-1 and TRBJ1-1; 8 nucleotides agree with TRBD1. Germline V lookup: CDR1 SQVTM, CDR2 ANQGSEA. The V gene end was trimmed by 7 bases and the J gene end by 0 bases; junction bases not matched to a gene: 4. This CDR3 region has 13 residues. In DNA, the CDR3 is TGCAGCGCCCAGGGGGCGATGAACACTGAAGCTTTCTTT. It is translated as CSAQGAMNTEAFF.

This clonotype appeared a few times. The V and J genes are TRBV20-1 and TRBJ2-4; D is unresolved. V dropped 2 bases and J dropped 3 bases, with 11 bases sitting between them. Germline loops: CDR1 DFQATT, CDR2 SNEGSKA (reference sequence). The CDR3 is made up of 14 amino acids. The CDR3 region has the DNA TGCAGTGCTAGAAGTCAGGCGAACAAAAACATTCAGTACTTC. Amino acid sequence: CSARSQANKNIQYF.

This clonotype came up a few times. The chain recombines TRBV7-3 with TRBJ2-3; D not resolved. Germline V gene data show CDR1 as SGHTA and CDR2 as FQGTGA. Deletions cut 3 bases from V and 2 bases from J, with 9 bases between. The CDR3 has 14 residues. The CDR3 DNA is TGTGCCAGCAGCTTTTCTGGGTTCACAGATACGCAGTATTTT. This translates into CASSFSGFTDTQYF.

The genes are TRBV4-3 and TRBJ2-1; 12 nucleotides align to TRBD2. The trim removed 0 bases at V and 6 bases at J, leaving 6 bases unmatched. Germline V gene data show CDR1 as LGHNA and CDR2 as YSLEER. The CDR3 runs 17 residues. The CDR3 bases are TGCGCCAGCAGCCAAGAGCCTAGCGGGGGGGTAGGCAATGAGCAGTTCTTC. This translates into CASSQEPSGGVGNEQFF.

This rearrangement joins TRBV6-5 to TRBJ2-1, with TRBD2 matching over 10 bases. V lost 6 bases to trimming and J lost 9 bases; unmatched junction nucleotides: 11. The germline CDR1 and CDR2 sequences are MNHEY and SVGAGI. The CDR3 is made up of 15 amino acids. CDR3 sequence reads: CASSSLSGGVSEQFF. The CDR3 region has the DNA TGTGCCAGCAGCTCCCTAAGCGGGGGGGTGAGTGAGCAGTTCTTC.

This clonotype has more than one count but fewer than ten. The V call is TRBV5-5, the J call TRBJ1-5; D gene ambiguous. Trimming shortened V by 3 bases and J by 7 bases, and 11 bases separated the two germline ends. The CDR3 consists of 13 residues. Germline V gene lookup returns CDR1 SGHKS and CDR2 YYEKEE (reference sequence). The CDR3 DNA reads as TGTGCCAGCAGCTCTCTACCTGGGCAGCCCCAGCATTTT. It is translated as CASSSLPGQPQHF.

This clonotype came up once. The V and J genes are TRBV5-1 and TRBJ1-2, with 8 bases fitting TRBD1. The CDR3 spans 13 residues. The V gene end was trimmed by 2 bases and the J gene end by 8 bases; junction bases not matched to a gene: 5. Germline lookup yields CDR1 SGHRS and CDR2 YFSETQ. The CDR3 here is CASSFRGPGGYTF. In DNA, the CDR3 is TGCGCCAGCAGCTTCAGGGGGCCGGGCGGCTACACCTTC.

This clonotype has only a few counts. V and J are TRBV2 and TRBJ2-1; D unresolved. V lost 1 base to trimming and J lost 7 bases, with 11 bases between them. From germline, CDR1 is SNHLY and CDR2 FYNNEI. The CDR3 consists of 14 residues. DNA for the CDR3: TGTGCCAGCAGTGAAGTTTTGGGGAATAATGAGCAGTTCTTC. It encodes CASSEVLGNNEQFF. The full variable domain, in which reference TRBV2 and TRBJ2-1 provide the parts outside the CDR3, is EPEVTQTPSHQVTQMGQEVILRCVPISNHLYFYWYRQILGQKVEFLVSFYNNEISEKSEIFDDQFSVERPDGSNFTLKIRSTKLEDSAMYFCASSEVLGNNEQFFGPGTRLTVL.

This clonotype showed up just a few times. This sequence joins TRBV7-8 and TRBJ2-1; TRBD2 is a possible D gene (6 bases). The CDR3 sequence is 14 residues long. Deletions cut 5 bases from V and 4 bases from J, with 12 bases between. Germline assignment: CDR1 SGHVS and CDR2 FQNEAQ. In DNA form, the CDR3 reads TGTGCCAGCAGCGGAGGGGCAGAGTACAATGAGCAGTTCTTC. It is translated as CASSGGAEYNEQFF.

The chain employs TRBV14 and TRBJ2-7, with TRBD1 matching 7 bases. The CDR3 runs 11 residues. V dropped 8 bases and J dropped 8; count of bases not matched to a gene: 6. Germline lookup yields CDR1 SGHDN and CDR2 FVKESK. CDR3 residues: CASWGQPQQYV. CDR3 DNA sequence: TGTGCCAGCTGGGGACAGCCCCAGCAGTACGTC.

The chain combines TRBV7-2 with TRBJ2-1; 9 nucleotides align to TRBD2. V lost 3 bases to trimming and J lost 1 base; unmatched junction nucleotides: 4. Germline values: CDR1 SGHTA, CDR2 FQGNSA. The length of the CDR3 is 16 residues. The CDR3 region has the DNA TGTGCCAGCAGCTTTCGAGCGGGGGGATCCTACAATGAGCAGTTCTTC. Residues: CASSFRAGGSYNEQFF.

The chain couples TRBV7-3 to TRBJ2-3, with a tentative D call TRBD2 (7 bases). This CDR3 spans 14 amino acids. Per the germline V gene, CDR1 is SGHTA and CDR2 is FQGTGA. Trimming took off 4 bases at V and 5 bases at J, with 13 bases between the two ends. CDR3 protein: CASSSGGARDTQYF. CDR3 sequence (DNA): TGTGCCAGCAGCTCGGGGGGCGCGCGAGATACGCAGTATTTT.

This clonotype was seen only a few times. The CDR3 region is CASSQDTGGASTDTQYF. In nucleotides, the CDR3 is TGTGCCAGCAGCCAAGATACAGGGGGGGCTAGCACAGATACGCAGTATTTT. The V call is TRBV4-2, the J call TRBJ2-3; TRBD1 might be the D (8 bases). The CDR3 is 17 residues long. Germline-derived CDR1 and CDR2 are LGHNA and YNFKEQ. V dropped 0 bases and J dropped 0 bases, with 13 bases sitting between them.

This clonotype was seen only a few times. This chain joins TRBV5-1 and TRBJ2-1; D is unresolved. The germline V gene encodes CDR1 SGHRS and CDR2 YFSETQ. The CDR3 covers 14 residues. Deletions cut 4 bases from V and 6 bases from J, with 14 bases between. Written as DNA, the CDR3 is TGCGCCAGCAGCCCCCAGCCACCTTCCAATGAGCAGTTCTTC. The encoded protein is CASSPQPPSNEQFF.

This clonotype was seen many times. The CDR3 spells CASSQETRGQSNEKLFF. In DNA, the CDR3 is TGCGCCAGCAGCCAAGAGACCCGTGGACAGTCAAATGAAAAACTGTTTTTT. The V gene is TRBV4-3, the J gene TRBJ1-4; TRBD1 might be the D (6 bases). V was shortened by 0 bases and J by 5 bases, with 16 bases between the two germline ends. Germline CDR1 reads LGHNA; CDR2 reads YSLEER. The CDR3 runs 17 residues.

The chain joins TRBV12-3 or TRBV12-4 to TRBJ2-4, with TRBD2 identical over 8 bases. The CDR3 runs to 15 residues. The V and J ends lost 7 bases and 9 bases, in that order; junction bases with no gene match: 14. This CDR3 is CASTLARTGGGIQYF. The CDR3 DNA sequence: TGTGCCAGCACCCTAGCCCGGACGGGAGGGGGCATTCAGTACTTC.

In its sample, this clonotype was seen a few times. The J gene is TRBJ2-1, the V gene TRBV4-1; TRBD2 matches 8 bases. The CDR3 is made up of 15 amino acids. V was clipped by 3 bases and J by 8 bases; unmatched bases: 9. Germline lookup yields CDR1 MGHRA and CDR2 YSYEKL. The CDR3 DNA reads TGCGCCAGCAGCCACCACGGACTAGCTGTTGATGAGCAGTTCTTC. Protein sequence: CASSHHGLAVDEQFF.

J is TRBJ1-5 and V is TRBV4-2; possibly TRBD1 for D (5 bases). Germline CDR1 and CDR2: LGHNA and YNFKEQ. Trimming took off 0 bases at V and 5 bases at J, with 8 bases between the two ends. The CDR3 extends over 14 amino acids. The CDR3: CASSQEQGYQPQHF. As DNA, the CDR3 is TGTGCCAGCAGCCAAGAGCAGGGCTATCAGCCCCAGCATTTT.

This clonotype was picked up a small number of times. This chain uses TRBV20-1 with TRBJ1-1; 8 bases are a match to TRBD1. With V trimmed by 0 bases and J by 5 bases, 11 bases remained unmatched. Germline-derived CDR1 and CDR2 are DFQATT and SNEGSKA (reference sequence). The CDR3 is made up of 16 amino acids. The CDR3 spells CSARDAITGGGTEAFF. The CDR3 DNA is TGCAGTGCTAGAGACGCCATCACAGGGGGAGGGACTGAAGCTTTCTTT.

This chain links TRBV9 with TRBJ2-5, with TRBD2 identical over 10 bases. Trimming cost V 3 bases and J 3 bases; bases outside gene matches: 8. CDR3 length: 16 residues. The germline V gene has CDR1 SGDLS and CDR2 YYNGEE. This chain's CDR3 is CASSALPLAGEETQYF. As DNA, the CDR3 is TGTGCCAGCAGCGCCCTGCCCCTAGCGGGGGAAGAGACCCAGTACTTC.

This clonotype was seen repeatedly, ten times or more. Here the CDR3 reads CSAREGYQPQHF. In nucleotides, the CDR3 is TGCAGTGCTAGAGAAGGGTATCAGCCCCAGCATTTT. The rearrangement joins TRBV20-1 to TRBJ1-5; D is undetermined. Looked up from germline, CDR1 is DFQATT and CDR2 is SNEGSKA (reference sequence). Trimming removed 0 bases from V and 5 bases from J, with 5 bases in between. The CDR3 is 12 residues long.

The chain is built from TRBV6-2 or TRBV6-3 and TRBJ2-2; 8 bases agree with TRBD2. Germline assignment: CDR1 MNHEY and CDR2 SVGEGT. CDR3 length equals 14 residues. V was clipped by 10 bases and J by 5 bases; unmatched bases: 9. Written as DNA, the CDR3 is TGTGCCACCGCCCTACAGCGGGGGACCGGGGAGCTGTTTTTT. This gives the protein CATALQRGTGELFF.

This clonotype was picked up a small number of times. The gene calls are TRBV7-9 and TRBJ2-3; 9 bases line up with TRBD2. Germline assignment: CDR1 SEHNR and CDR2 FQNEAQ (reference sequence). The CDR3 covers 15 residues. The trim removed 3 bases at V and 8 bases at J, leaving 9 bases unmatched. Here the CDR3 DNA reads TGTGCCAGCAGCTTGATAGGAGTAGCGGGGGCTACGCAGTATTTT. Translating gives CASSLIGVAGATQYF.

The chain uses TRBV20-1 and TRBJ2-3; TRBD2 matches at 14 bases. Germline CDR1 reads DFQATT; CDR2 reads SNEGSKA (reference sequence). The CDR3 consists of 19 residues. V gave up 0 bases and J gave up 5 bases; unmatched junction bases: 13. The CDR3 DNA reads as TGCAGTGCTAGAGAGCCCCAAGGCGGGACTAGCGGGGGTAGAGATACGCAGTATTTT. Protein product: CSAREPQGGTSGGRDTQYF.

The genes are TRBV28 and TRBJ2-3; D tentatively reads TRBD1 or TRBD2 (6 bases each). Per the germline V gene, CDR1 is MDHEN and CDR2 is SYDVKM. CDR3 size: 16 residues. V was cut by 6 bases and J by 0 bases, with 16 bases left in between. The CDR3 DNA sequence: TGTGCCAGCAGGGCTCGGGGGCGTTCTAGCACAGATACGCAGTATTTT. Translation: CASRARGRSSTDTQYF.